The 12 T cell receptor beta chains below all came from one sample that was sequenced in a study of blood T cells in healthy people across ages. A second about 6 to 12 cycle PCR used barcoded and J-beta primers. TCRdb reanalysed the 5' RACE reads using MiXCR and keeps one entry per CDR3 protein. The sample lists about 1 million distinct CDR3 sequences, 45% occurring once. The sample taken for sequencing was blood. The origin of the receptors is a woman aged 55-70 years in good health.

In its sample, this clonotype was seen a few times. The chain joins TRBV28 to TRBJ2-7, with D possibly matching TRBD2 (5 bases). Per the germline V gene, CDR1 is MDHEN and CDR2 is SYDVKM. V gave up 7 bases and J gave up 1 base, with 11 bases separating them. The CDR3 has 13 residues. CDR3 protein: CASITGDSYEQYF. The DNA for the CDR3 is TGTGCCAGCATCACCGGGGATTCCTACGAGCAGTACTTC.

This clonotype was seen only a few times. CDR3 protein: CAISPTAPTETQYF. CDR3 sequence (DNA): TGTGCCATCAGTCCCACTGCACCTACGGAGACCCAGTACTTC. This chain uses TRBV10-3 with TRBJ2-5; D is unclear. The CDR3 loop spans 14 amino acids. The germline V gene has CDR1 ENHRY and CDR2 SYGVKD. V was cut by 5 bases and J by 5 bases, with 15 bases left in between.

This clonotype occurred many times. The rearrangement uses TRBV27 and TRBJ2-6; 7 bases agree with TRBD1. Unmatched junction bases numbered 3, after V lost 4 bases and J lost 0 bases. The CDR3 is made up of 16 amino acids. CDR1 and CDR2 (germline): MNHEY, SMNVEV (reference sequence). In DNA, the CDR3 is TGTGCCAGCAGTTCCCCAGGGGGCTCTGGGGCCAACGTCCTGACTTTC. Residues: CASSSPGGSGANVLTF.

This clonotype was seen a few times. The chain carries TRBV3-1 and TRBJ2-1; 10 bases are a match to TRBD2. Germline V lookup: CDR1 LGHDT, CDR2 YNNKEL (reference sequence). CDR3 size: 15 residues. Losses at the gene ends were 4 bases for V and 2 bases for J; bases not matched to a gene: 2. Here the CDR3 reads CASSPGTSAYNEQFF. Here the CDR3 DNA reads TGTGCCAGCAGCCCCGGGACTAGCGCCTACAATGAGCAGTTCTTC.

The chain recombines TRBV30 with TRBJ1-5; maybe TRBD1 (6 bases). The CDR3 consists of 15 residues. Trimming stripped 4 bases from V and 4 bases from J, with 17 bases between. Germline CDR1 reads GTSNPN; CDR2 reads SVGIG (reference sequence). This CDR3 is CAWTAWDIPNQPQHF. The CDR3 DNA reads as TGTGCCTGGACCGCCTGGGACATTCCTAATCAGCCCCAGCATTTT.

This chain links TRBV7-2 with TRBJ2-1; D is possibly TRBD1 or TRBD2 (5 bases each). This CDR3 is built from 15 residues. Germline V CDR1 and CDR2: SGHTA, FQGNSA. Trimming removed 5 bases from V and 7 bases from J, with 18 bases in between. CDR3 nucleotides: TGTGCCAGCAGCCGGGACGACCTTCCTCGGAATGAGCAGTTCTTC. Its protein is CASSRDDLPRNEQFF.

The chain links TRBV9 to TRBJ2-5; D is uncertain. CDR3 length: 14 amino acids. The V gene lost 3 bases and the J gene lost 1 base, with 10 bases spanning the gap. Germline V gene data show CDR1 as SGDLS and CDR2 as YYNGEE. Written as DNA, the CDR3 is TGTGCCAGCAGCGGGTCGGGCAGCCAAGAGACCCAGTACTTC. It codes for CASSGSGSQETQYF.

This clonotype occurred a few times. The J gene is TRBJ2-5, the V gene TRBV28, with TRBD2 identical over 8 bases. Germline V CDR1 and CDR2: MDHEN, SYDVKM. The V segment lost 4 bases and the J segment 3 bases; nucleotides outside the gene matches: 10. The CDR3 is 16 residues long. CDR3 bases: TGTGCCAGCAGTTCCCCCTGGAGCGGGAGTGAAGAGACCCAGTACTTC. This encodes CASSSPWSGSEETQYF.

The gene calls are TRBV27 and TRBJ2-7; possibly TRBD1 for D (6 bases). CDR1 is MNHEY, CDR2 SMNVEV, per germline (reference sequence). Deletions cut 6 bases from V and 2 bases from J, with 14 bases between. The CDR3 contains 14 residues. The CDR3 loop is CASSLNPGAYEQYF. CDR3 DNA: TGTGCCAGCAGCTTGAATCCAGGGGCCTACGAGCAGTACTTC.

This chain links TRBV12-3 or TRBV12-4 with TRBJ2-1; TRBD2 matches 9 bases. The CDR3 spans 16 residues. V trimming: 3 bases; J trimming: 5 bases; junction bases outside the gene matches: 8. The DNA for the CDR3 is TGTGCCAGCAGTTTTGTTGTCACTAGCGGGCACAATGAGCAGTTCTTC. It codes for CASSFVVTSGHNEQFF.

This clonotype was seen only a few times. The chain carries TRBV7-2 and TRBJ2-1, with 10 bases that match TRBD2. Germline CDR1 and CDR2: SGHTA and FQGNSA. V shed 5 bases and J 0 bases; nucleotides not matched to a gene: 7. The CDR3 sequence is 17 residues long. The CDR3 protein is CASSLYPSGSSYNEQFF. The CDR3 coding sequence is TGTGCCAGCAGCCTATACCCTAGCGGGAGCTCCTACAATGAGCAGTTCTTC.

The genes are TRBV18 and TRBJ2-3, with TRBD2 matching over 9 bases. The germline CDR1 and CDR2 sequences are KGHSH and LQKENI. The CDR3 is 16 residues long. The V segment lost 6 bases and the J segment 1 base; nucleotides outside the gene matches: 8. The CDR3 loop reads CASSSKLAGGTDTQYF. The DNA of the CDR3 is TGTGCCAGCTCTTCTAAATTAGCGGGAGGCACAGATACGCAGTATTTT.